The sequence of this T cell receptor beta chain was determined in a study of T cell responses to AZD1222 COVID-19 vaccine. The V gene's germline CDR1 is SNHLY and CDR2 FYNNEI. The CDR3 spans 13 residues. Between the trimmed V and J ends, which lost 5 bases and 1 base, there was a span of 9 bases. Assay used: immunoSEQ multiplex PCR; TCRdb lists only in-frame clones, some missing. The sample consists of around 95,000 clones, 70% to 90% of them appearing once. Study observations and caveats: Along spike, vaccine-associated CD4 TCRs were found throughout, with dominance at 160-218 and 743-854. AZD1222 recipients seropositive at baseline numbered only six or seven. Females outnumbered males among donors, who were mostly white British; clonal diversity was possibly underestimated. Of spike-specific TCRs, nearly half reportedly target regions left unmutated in variants.

A few counts support this clone. Its antigen remains unidentified. The chain carries TRBV2 and TRBJ2-7; perhaps D is TRBD1 or TRBD2 (5 bases each). This clonotype was sampled from an adult in good health. Sequenced here: peripheral blood, sampled on day 0 of MenACWY control vaccination. CDR3 region: CASSPGRSYEQYF. CDR3 bases: TGTGCCAGCAGTCCGGGACGGTCCTACGAGCAGTACTTC.